The next 17 T cell receptor beta chains were all read from a single sample in a study of CD4 T cells in relation to SARS-CoV-2 and coronaviruses. Here immunoSEQ multiplex PCR was the method, and the copy in TCRdb shows in-frame clones only, minus some. The table has roughly 57,000 clones, 80% to 90% seen once. Unexposed donor CD4+ T cells date from about 2011-2018, before the COVID-19 pandemic. Material: memory CD4+ T cells from PBMCs. The receptors were gathered from a human donor in good health.

The chain links TRBV28 to TRBJ1-2, with D possibly TRBD1 on 5 matching bases. Trimming removed 9 bases from V and 8 bases from J, with 16 bases in between. The CDR3 is made up of 12 amino acids. Germline assignment: CDR1 MDHEN and CDR2 SYDVKM. The CDR3, as DNA: TGTGCCAGGGGGGGTGGGGGGAAGGGCTACACCTTC. Protein product: CARGGGGKGYTF.

The chain couples TRBV12-3 or TRBV12-4 to TRBJ2-5, with D possibly TRBD2 on 5 matching bases. The CDR3 extends over 13 amino acids. Trimming removed 5 bases at V and 5 bases at J, with 12 bases between. Here the CDR3 DNA reads TGTGCCAGCAGTCCTCCCGGAGGCGAGACCCAGTACTTC. This sequence encodes CASSPPGGETQYF.

V gene TRBV27 combines with J gene TRBJ2-7; D possibly corresponds to TRBD1 (6 bases). V was trimmed by 3 bases and J by 0 bases, leaving 12 bases between them. Germline CDR1 is MNHEY and CDR2 is SMNVEV (reference sequence). The CDR3 consists of 15 residues. DNA for the CDR3: TGTGCCAGCAGTTTGCCCGGACAGCCCTCCTACGAGCAGTACTTC. It is translated as CASSLPGQPSYEQYF.

A few counts support this clone. The chain joins TRBV28 to TRBJ1-5, with TRBD1 identical over 10 bases. In germline, CDR1 is MDHEN, CDR2 SYDVKM. J lost 0 bases, V lost 6 bases, and 14 bases had no gene match. CDR3 size: 19 residues. The DNA for the CDR3 is TGTGCCAGCAGGCACCCCGGGACAGGGGCCCTAAATAGCAATCAGCCCCAGCATTTT. It translates to CASRHPGTGALNSNQPQHF.

The chain joins TRBV6-1 to TRBJ2-7; perhaps TRBD2 as D (5 bases). The CDR3 covers 16 residues. Trimming left V 3 bases short and J 4 bases short, with 19 bases between. Germline CDR1 reads MNHNS; CDR2 reads SASEGT. CDR3 loop: CASSDGGSVRGYEQYF. In DNA, the CDR3 is TGTGCCAGCAGTGACGGAGGTTCGGTACGTGGGTACGAGCAGTACTTC.

This clone was counted between two and nine times. This CDR3 is CASSFGLAGPSSTDTQYF. The CDR3, as DNA: TGTGCCAGCAGCTTTGGGCTAGCGGGACCTTCTAGCACAGATACGCAGTATTTT. The V gene is TRBV7-7, the J gene TRBJ2-3; TRBD2 matches 9 bases. J lost 0 bases, V lost 3 bases, and 10 bases had no gene match. The germline V gene encodes CDR1 SSHAT and CDR2 FNYEAQ (reference sequence). The CDR3 extends over 18 amino acids.

Here the CDR3 reads CASSQIYEQYF. The CDR3 DNA sequence: TGTGCCAGCAGCCAAATATACGAGCAGTACTTC. The V gene is TRBV3-1 (or the pseudogene TRBV3-2), the J gene TRBJ2-7; no firm D call. The CDR3 sequence is 11 residues long. Trimming stripped 2 bases from V and 4 bases from J, with 3 bases between. Germline V CDR1 and CDR2: LGHDT, YNNKEL (reference sequence).

A single count supports this clone. V usage is TRBV27 and J usage is TRBJ2-7; 9 bases match TRBD1. The CDR3 is 16 amino acids. J lost 3 bases, V lost 5 bases, and 11 bases had no gene match. Germline values: CDR1 MNHEY, CDR2 SMNVEV (reference sequence). The CDR3 spells CASSPLGQGKSYEQYF. The CDR3 nucleotides read TGTGCCAGCAGTCCGCTCGGACAGGGGAAAAGCTACGAGCAGTACTTC.

This clone has just a few counts. The chain recombines TRBV19 with TRBJ2-7; 8 positions match TRBD2. This CDR3 contains 15 residues. In germline, CDR1 is LNHDA, CDR2 SQIVND (reference sequence). The trim removed 5 bases at V and 0 bases at J, leaving 6 bases unmatched. The CDR3 nucleotides are TGTGCCAGTAGTCTTAAAGCGGGAGTCTCCTACGAGCAGTACTTC. It translates to CASSLKAGVSYEQYF.

The chain uses TRBV7-3 and TRBJ2-3, with 8 nucleotides matching TRBD2. The J segment lost 5 bases and the V segment lost 5 bases, leaving 21 bases of the junction unmatched. The germline V gene has CDR1 SGHTA and CDR2 FQGTGA. The CDR3 is 19 amino acids. The CDR3 spells CASSQRAGEGWGDGDTQYF. In DNA form, the CDR3 reads TGTGCCAGCAGCCAAAGAGCGGGAGAAGGGTGGGGGGATGGAGATACGCAGTATTTT.

This sequence joins TRBV10-3 and TRBJ2-7; no firm D call. The germline V gene encodes CDR1 ENHRY and CDR2 SYGVKD. This CDR3 has 15 residues. Trimming left V 7 bases short and J 2 bases short, with 18 bases between. The CDR3 protein is CAIKGGGPGAYEQYF. The CDR3 DNA sequence: TGTGCCATCAAGGGCGGCGGCCCAGGCGCCTACGAGCAGTACTTC.

The V and J genes are TRBV18 and TRBJ2-5; D possibly matches TRBD1 or TRBD2 (5 bases each). The CDR3 spans 15 residues. From germline, CDR1 is KGHSH and CDR2 LQKENI. Trimming took off 4 bases at V and 4 bases at J, with 16 bases between the two ends. The CDR3 nucleotides are TGTGCCAGCTCACTTAGGACACGGACTGGAGAGACCCAGTACTTC. It codes for CASSLRTRTGETQYF. The whole variable domain, filled in from reference TRBV18 and TRBJ2-5, reads NAGVMQNPRHLVRRRGQEARLRCSPMKGHSHVYWYRQLPEEGLKFMVYLQKENIIDESGMPKERFSAEFPKEGPSILRIQQVVRGDSAAYFCASSLRTRTGETQYFGPGTRLLVL.

In its sample, this clone was seen a few times. This chain connects TRBV7-2 to TRBJ1-1; 9 bases agree with TRBD1. V dropped 5 bases and J dropped 4; count of bases not matched to a gene: 8. Germline V lookup: CDR1 SGHTA, CDR2 FQGNSA. The CDR3 sequence is 15 residues long. CDR3 DNA: TGTGCCAGCAGCGCACAAGGACAGGGGAGCACTGAAGCTTTCTTT. As protein: CASSAQGQGSTEAFF.

This rearrangement joins TRBV7-9 to TRBJ2-3, with D possibly TRBD1 on 5 matching bases. The germline V and J ends were trimmed by 6 bases and 5 bases, with 12 bases remaining between them. In germline, CDR1 is SEHNR, CDR2 FQNEAQ (reference sequence). The CDR3 covers 13 residues. The CDR3 is CASRRTGVDTQYF. CDR3 nucleotides: TGTGCCAGCAGAAGAACAGGCGTAGATACGCAGTATTTT.

A few counts support this clone. At the DNA level, this CDR3 is encoded by other sequences in the same sample as well. This chain uses TRBV7-3 with TRBJ2-1; D is possibly TRBD2 (5 bases). This CDR3 contains 15 residues. CDR1 is SGHTA and CDR2 is FQGTGA in the germline V gene. V dropped 1 base and J dropped 0 bases, with 7 bases sitting between them. The chain's CDR3 is CASSLNSGSYNEQFF. CDR3 sequence (DNA): TGTGCCAGCAGCTTAAACAGCGGCTCCTACAATGAGCAGTTCTTC.

J is TRBJ1-5 and V is TRBV2, with no clear D. CDR1 and CDR2 (germline): SNHLY, FYNNEI. V lost 7 bases and J lost 1, with 8 bases in between. CDR3 length: 13 residues. CDR3 in DNA: TGTGCCAGCAACAGCGGGAGCAATCAGCCCCAGCATTTT. Translated: CASNSGSNQPQHF.

The chain recombines TRBV7-9 with TRBJ2-3; TRBD1 aligns across 10 bases. Germline V CDR1 and CDR2: SEHNR, FQNEAQ (reference sequence). The J segment lost 6 bases and the V segment lost 5 bases, leaving 17 bases of the junction unmatched. The CDR3 length is 18 residues. CDR3 region: CASSTYGQARQGADTQYF. The CDR3 coding sequence is TGTGCCAGCAGCACTTATGGGCAGGCGAGACAGGGGGCCGATACGCAGTATTTT.